Shown below are 7 T cell receptor beta chains from a single sample sequenced in a study of blood T cell repertoires in COVID-19. TCRdb's table, derived via immunoSEQ multiplex PCR, lists solely in-frame clones and lacks some. The sample lists roughly 29,000 clones; 87% were seen once. The specimen was peripheral blood. The receptors stem from a human donor in a cohort sampled during active COVID-19.

This clone was counted only a few times. This rearrangement joins TRBV2 to TRBJ2-1; 9 bases line up with TRBD2. J lost 6 bases, V lost 7 bases, and 10 bases had no gene match. The CDR3 extends over 15 amino acids. In germline, CDR1 is SNHLY, CDR2 FYNNEI. The CDR3 nucleotides are TGTGCCAGCATCAAAGGGGTAGCGGGAGTCAATGAGCAGTTCTTC. It translates to CASIKGVAGVNEQFF.

V usage is TRBV11-2 and J usage is TRBJ2-5; 13 nucleotides match TRBD2. Germline V CDR1 and CDR2: SGHAT, FQNNGV. V was clipped by 5 bases and J by 3 bases; unmatched bases: 15. This CDR3 contains 19 residues. CDR3 in amino acids: CASSLGVLAGGPGKETQYF. The CDR3 DNA follows: TGTGCCAGCAGCCTTGGGGTACTAGCGGGAGGGCCCGGGAAAGAGACCCAGTACTTC.

The V call is TRBV25-1, the J call TRBJ1-2, with D perhaps matching TRBD1 (5 bases). Germline lookup yields CDR1 MGHDK and CDR2 SYGVNS. Deletions cut 4 bases from V and 4 bases from J, with 7 bases between. The CDR3 is 12 residues long. The CDR3 is CASSAQGYGYTF. The DNA of the CDR3 is TGTGCCAGCAGTGCCCAGGGCTATGGCTACACCTTC.

The rearrangement uses TRBV7-8 and TRBJ1-1; 7 bases line up with TRBD1. From germline, CDR1 is SGHVS and CDR2 FQNEAQ. After removal of 1 base from V and 2 bases from J, the junction contained 7 bases not matched to a gene. The CDR3 consists of 16 residues. This chain's CDR3 is CASSLEGQTFNTEAFF. The CDR3 DNA sequence: TGTGCCAGCAGCTTAGAGGGACAGACATTCAACACTGAAGCTTTCTTT.

The V and J genes are TRBV4-1 and TRBJ2-7, with 9 bases fitting TRBD2. The trim removed 2 bases at V and 3 bases at J, leaving 8 bases unmatched. The CDR3 totals 16 residues. CDR1 and CDR2 from the germline V gene are MGHRA and YSYEKL. DNA for the CDR3: TGCGCCAGCAGCCAAAACCCGGGACTAGCTAACTACGAGCAGTACTTC. Translated: CASSQNPGLANYEQYF.

The chain has TRBV29-1 and TRBJ2-3; a possible D gene is TRBD1 (6 bases). V was pared by 3 bases and J by 2 bases, with 15 bases between. The CDR3 is made up of 15 amino acids. Germline CDR1 SQVTM, CDR2 ANQGSEA. The CDR3 DNA reads TGCAGCGTTGAGTTGCCCAGGGGATCCACAGATACGCAGTATTTT. Translated: CSVELPRGSTDTQYF.

The CDR3 reads CASTPTGKLSYEQYF. The CDR3 bases are TGTGCCAGCACCCCGACAGGGAAACTTTCCTACGAGCAGTACTTC. The chain carries TRBV6-6 and TRBJ2-7; 7 bases map to TRBD1. Germline CDR1 is MNHNY and CDR2 is SVGAGI (reference sequence). The CDR3 extends over 15 amino acids. With V trimmed by 7 bases and J by 1 base, 10 bases remained unmatched.